Following are 11 T cell receptor beta chains from one sample sequenced in a study of identical twins. TCRdb re-called the 5' RACE reads through MiXCR, storing one row per CDR3 protein. The data hold 450,000 or so distinct CDR3 sequences, with 14% observed a single time. These data were also reused for a study on yellow fever vaccine responses in identical twins.

Sequenced material: CD4+ T cells sorted from blood. The source is a woman younger than 30 in good health.

CDR3 protein: CASKPTPRGELFF. The CDR3 nucleotides read TGTGCCAGCAAACCAACTCCGCGCGGGGAGCTGTTTTTT. This chain uses TRBV2 with TRBJ2-2; D is unresolved. The CDR3 consists of 13 residues. Germline lookup yields CDR1 SNHLY and CDR2 FYNNEI. Deletions cut 7 bases from V and 7 bases from J, with 13 bases between.

The chain employs TRBV20-1 and TRBJ2-7; no firm D call. CDR1 is DFQATT, CDR2 SNEGSKA, per germline (reference sequence). Trimming stripped 6 bases from V and 0 bases from J, with 15 bases between. This CDR3 region has 14 residues. The CDR3 spells CSAQTVRFSYEQYF. CDR3 nucleotides: TGCAGTGCACAAACTGTCCGTTTCTCCTACGAGCAGTACTTC.

The chain joins TRBV5-4 to TRBJ2-1; 8 bases fit TRBD2. This CDR3 has 14 amino acids. The germline V gene has CDR1 SGHNT and CDR2 YYREEE (reference sequence). The V gene end was trimmed by 0 bases and the J gene end by 7 bases; junction bases not matched to a gene: 3. The CDR3 DNA is TGTGCCAGCAGCTTGGAACTAGCGGCTAATGAGCAGTTCTTC. It encodes CASSLELAANEQFF.

This clonotype was found a few times. This chain links TRBV20-1 with TRBJ2-3; a possible D gene is TRBD2 (5 bases). V was pared by 0 bases and J by 4 bases, with 17 bases between. Germline values: CDR1 DFQATT, CDR2 SNEGSKA (reference sequence). The CDR3 runs to 16 residues. The CDR3 DNA reads TGCAGTGCTAGAGATCCCCTAGCTACCCGGTCAGATACGCAGTATTTT. Its protein product is CSARDPLATRSDTQYF.

The V call is TRBV7-6, the J call TRBJ2-1; a weak D match, TRBD2 (6 bases). CDR3 length: 17 residues. The germline V and J ends were trimmed by 5 bases and 0 bases, with 17 bases remaining between them. Germline lookup yields CDR1 SGHVS and CDR2 FNYEAQ. The CDR3 loop is CASSPYSTSFSYNEQFF. CDR3 nucleotides: TGTGCCAGCAGCCCATACTCGACTAGTTTCTCCTACAATGAGCAGTTCTTC.

V gene TRBV4-3 combines with J gene TRBJ2-1, with TRBD2 matching over 7 bases. Germline V lookup: CDR1 LGHNA, CDR2 YSLEER. The junction had 5 bases not matched to a gene; V was cut back by 0 bases and J by 6 bases. This CDR3 spans 15 amino acids. This CDR3 is CASSQDWGRANEQFF. The DNA for the CDR3 is TGCGCCAGCAGCCAAGATTGGGGGAGGGCCAATGAGCAGTTCTTC.

V and J are TRBV4-3 and TRBJ2-7, with D possibly TRBD1 on 6 matching bases. Trimming cost V 3 bases and J 6 bases, with 21 bases left between them. The CDR3 extends over 16 amino acids. In germline, CDR1 is LGHNA, CDR2 YSLEER. The CDR3 DNA reads TGCGCCAGCAGCCAGGTGCTGCCAGGGGTAGGGAGCGAGCAGTACTTC. Translated, it gives CASSQVLPGVGSEQYF.

This clonotype was seen a few times. The chain joins TRBV12-3 or TRBV12-4 to TRBJ1-5; 8 bases align to TRBD1. Losses at the gene ends were 6 bases for V and 4 bases for J; bases not matched to a gene: 8. The CDR3 is made up of 15 amino acids. Written as DNA, the CDR3 is TGTGCCAGCAGGCCGGACAGGGTAGGAAATCAGCCCCAGCATTTT. This encodes CASRPDRVGNQPQHF.

This clonotype was seen a few times. The chain uses TRBV6-5 and TRBJ2-1, with D hard to call. Trimming shortened V by 2 bases and J by 2 bases, and 10 bases separated the two germline ends. This CDR3 is 15 amino acids long. CDR1 and CDR2 (germline): MNHEY, SVGAGI. In DNA, the CDR3 is TGTGCCAGCAGTTACGCCGGAGCCGCCTACAATGAGCAGTTCTTC. It yields the protein CASSYAGAAYNEQFF.

The sample holds many counts of this clonotype. The chain employs TRBV11-2 and TRBJ1-2; D is ambiguous. This CDR3 contains 13 residues. Germline CDR1 reads SGHAT; CDR2 reads FQNNGV. Trimming cost V 4 bases and J 0 bases, with 6 bases left between them. The CDR3 DNA reads TGTGCCAGCAGCTCACGGACTAACTATGGCTACACCTTC. Translating gives CASSSRTNYGYTF.

This clonotype was seen more than once but under ten times. The chain links TRBV10-3 to TRBJ2-3; a weak D match, TRBD1 (5 bases). Trimming left V 8 bases short and J 4 bases short, with 19 bases between. The V gene's germline CDR1 is ENHRY and CDR2 SYGVKD. CDR3 length: 15 residues. CDR3 DNA: TGTGCCATCGGCAGGGCATTCACTCAGGCAGATACGCAGTATTTT. This codes for CAIGRAFTQADTQYF.